This T cell receptor (beta chain) was captured in a study of cytomegalovirus exposure and HLA in healthy donors. Regarding the study as a whole: Across donors, presence/absence analyses took sequencing depth to be roughly uniform. Of the V segments, some could not be distinguished, including TRBV6-2 and TRBV6-3, and were excluded.

The PCR was carried out with 60 Vbeta primers and 13 Jbeta primers. Repertoires were generated with immunoSEQ multiplex PCR, while TCRdb's copy carries only in-frame clones and drops some. There are approximately 120,000 clones in the sample, with less than 3% held by the top ten. About this clone: Antigen: not known.

This CDR3 comprises 13 residues. Germline V gene sequence: CDR1 ENHRY, CDR2 SYGVKD. With 3 bases removed from V and 5 bases from J, the gap between germline ends came to 10 bases. Although they were nominally healthy when sampled, donors likely had unrecorded immune exposures. The clonotype was recovered from a man aged 30 to 45 in good health and CMV-seronegative. The sample taken for sequencing was PBMCs. The rearrangement uses TRBV10-3 and TRBJ1-1; D is perhaps TRBD1 (5 bases). CDR3 bases: TGTGCCATCAGTGACGTGGAGGGGACTGAAGCTTTCTTT. Amino acid sequence: CAISDVEGTEAFF.